A selection of T cell receptor beta chains follows, all from one sample in a study of T cell changes during pregnancy in multiple sclerosis. Profiled with immunoSEQ multiplex PCR; TCRdb holds only in-frame clones, not every one. This sample has some 64,000 clones, with 92% found just once. This material consisted of peripheral blood, taken after pregnancy. All receptors derive from a female donor with multiple sclerosis, enrolled in a pregnancy study. Each CDR3 is given without its conserved first and last residue. For some rows the clone size is stated as once, few or many, or as a class when expanded; others skip it.

TRBJ2-2 | once | TRBV7-9 | ASSFSSVNTGELF
TRBJ2-1 | once | TRBV30 | AWRTGTSAYNEQF
TRBJ2-1 | . | TRBV5-6 | ASSFGLLYNEQF
TRBJ2-3 | . | TRBV5-1 | ASSSPFTSGRFTDTQY
TRBJ2-2 | . | TRBV19 | ASSTLLAGRNTGELF
TRBJ2-7 | . | TRBV7-2 | ASSPRGGSYEQY
TRBJ2-7 | . | TRBV6-5 | ASSSGLKLHEQY
TRBJ2-2 | . | TRBV1 | TSSPKGGLAGGIAGELF
TRBJ2-6 | . | TRBV7-6 | ASSSGQGSGANVLT
TRBJ2-7 | . | TRBV18 | ASSPLPGQGRGEQY
TRBJ2-3 | once | TRBV7-3 | ASSEQGQGEQY
TRBJ2-6 | . | TRBV28 | ASSTGTGGSVGANVLT